Listed here are 13 T cell receptor beta chains from one sample, sequenced in a study of T cell repertoires in ileal Crohn's disease. TCRdb's copy holds only in-frame clones and misses some; the assay was immunoSEQ multiplex PCR. There are 6,500 to 7,500 clones in the sample; 72% occur only once, and about 9.2% lies in the top ten. Sequenced: ileal tissue. The source of these receptors is an adult with Crohn's disease.

The chain carries TRBV29-1 and TRBJ2-1; no reliable D call. CDR3 length equals 13 residues. Germline V CDR1 and CDR2: SQVTM, ANQGSEA. Trimming cost V 4 bases and J 8 bases, with 15 bases left between them. The CDR3 DNA is TGCAGCGTTGTGGGTAGCCGTTTGGATGAGCAGTTCTTC. This sequence encodes CSVVGSRLDEQFF.

The V gene is TRBV30, the J gene TRBJ2-7, with 9 bases lining up with TRBD2. The ends lost 5 bases at V and 4 bases at J; junction bases unmatched: 12. Germline-derived CDR1 and CDR2 are GTSNPN and SVGIG (reference sequence). The CDR3 is made up of 15 amino acids. CDR3 sequence reads: CAWGGGDGRTYEQYF. Written as DNA, the CDR3 is TGTGCCTGGGGCGGGGGGGACGGGAGGACGTACGAGCAGTACTTC.

This clone was seen a few times. The chain is built from TRBV25-1 and TRBJ1-1; 9 bases line up with TRBD1. Germline lookup yields CDR1 MGHDK and CDR2 SYGVNS. Trimming took 7 bases from V and 1 from J; bases not matched to a gene: 7. This CDR3 region has 15 residues. DNA for the CDR3: TGTGCCAGCACCCACGGACAGGGGAGGAACACTGAAGCTTTCTTT. It translates to CASTHGQGRNTEAFF.

The chain couples TRBV5-5 to TRBJ2-5, with a possible D match to TRBD2 (6 bases). Deletions cut 0 bases from V and 5 bases from J, with 11 bases between. The CDR3 is 14 amino acids. CDR1 is SGHKS and CDR2 is YYEKEE in the germline V gene (reference sequence). CDR3 sequence: CASSLVAGMETQYF. CDR3 coding DNA: TGTGCCAGCAGCTTGGTGGCGGGAATGGAGACCCAGTACTTC.

The rearrangement uses TRBV6-6 and TRBJ1-6, with TRBD1 as a possible D gene (5 bases). V was cut by 5 bases and J by 7 bases, with 15 bases left in between. CDR3 length: 15 residues. Looked up from germline, CDR1 is MNHNY and CDR2 is SVGAGI (reference sequence). This chain's CDR3 is CASSPSGGLNSPLHF. CDR3 in DNA: TGTGCCAGCAGTCCCTCCGGGGGTCTAAATTCACCCCTCCACTTT.

The chain combines TRBV10-2 with TRBJ2-5, with 9 bases lining up with TRBD1. This CDR3 has 15 residues. V lost 6 bases, J lost 5 bases, and 10 bases stayed unmatched. Germline assignment: CDR1 WSHSY and CDR2 SAAADI. The CDR3 sequence is CASSEGTGSWETQYF. The CDR3, as DNA: TGCGCCAGCAGCGAAGGGACAGGGTCCTGGGAGACCCAGTACTTC.

In nucleotides, the CDR3 is TGTGCCAGCAGAAGCGTAGGGGCGAACACTGAAGCTTTCTTT. Encoded protein: CASRSVGANTEAFF. The chain joins TRBV14 to TRBJ1-1; D is perhaps TRBD1 (5 bases). Trimming cost V 6 bases and J 1 base, with 12 bases left between them. CDR3 size: 14 residues. The germline V gene encodes CDR1 SGHDN and CDR2 FVKESK.

Only a few counts were recorded for this clone. The chain uses TRBV28 and TRBJ2-5; D is possibly TRBD2 (6 bases). Trimming pared 8 bases from V and 4 bases from J, leaving 23 bases between. The CDR3 totals 16 residues. In germline, CDR1 is MDHEN, CDR2 SYDVKM. CDR3 DNA: TGTGCCAGCGAGGCAGGTAGCGGTGTCTTTGGAGAGACCCAGTACTTC. Amino acid sequence: CASEAGSGVFGETQYF.

The rearrangement links TRBV9 to TRBJ2-1; 14 bases line up with TRBD2. Germline V gene sequence: CDR1 SGDLS, CDR2 YYNGEE. The trim removed 3 bases at V and 2 bases at J, leaving 10 bases unmatched. The CDR3 contains 19 residues. CDR3 loop: CASSASVPGLAGAYNEQFF. The CDR3 nucleotides are TGTGCCAGCAGCGCCTCCGTCCCGGGACTAGCGGGGGCCTACAATGAGCAGTTCTTC.

To note about this clone: Germline and junction disagree at one end, which may indicate a read error. V and J are TRBV4-1 and TRBJ2-7, with 9 bases identical to TRBD2. The CDR3 covers 17 residues. Germline lookup yields CDR1 MGHRA and CDR2 YSYEKL. CDR3 bases: TGCGCTAGCAGCCAAGTCCCCAGTGCGGGGGGGCCCCACGAGCAGTACTTC. This gives the protein CASSQVPSAGGPHEQYF.

This sequence joins TRBV11-3 and TRBJ1-1; 7 bases fit TRBD1. CDR1 is SGHNT and CDR2 is YENEEA in the germline V gene. This CDR3 has 15 residues. Unmatched junction bases numbered 11, after V lost 5 bases and J lost 5 bases. CDR3 loop: CASSIRQGGRTEAFF. CDR3 nucleotide sequence: TGTGCCAGCAGCATAAGACAGGGAGGAAGAACTGAAGCTTTCTTT.

V gene TRBV7-2 combines with J gene TRBJ2-2; possibly TRBD2 for D (6 bases). Between the trimmed V and J ends, which lost 2 bases and 5 bases, there was a span of 15 bases. CDR3 length: 16 residues. Germline-derived CDR1 and CDR2 are SGHTA and FQGNSA. CDR3 region: CASSLKARGLTGELFF. CDR3 DNA: TGTGCCAGCAGCTTAAAAGCTCGGGGGTTGACCGGGGAGCTGTTTTTT.

The chain combines TRBV7-2 with TRBJ1-4, with D perhaps matching TRBD1 (5 bases). This CDR3 has 14 residues. V lost 6 bases and J lost 6, with 14 bases in between. Germline V gene lookup returns CDR1 SGHTA and CDR2 FQGNSA. The CDR3 nucleotides read TGTGCCAGCAGGTTACCAGGGTCGCATGAAAAACTGTTTTTT. It translates to CASRLPGSHEKLFF.